Following are 17 T cell receptor beta chains from one sample sequenced in a study of glioma-infiltrating T cells after dendritic cell vaccination. Using immunoSEQ multiplex PCR, the repertoire was profiled, and TCRdb retains in-frame clones only, with some absent. This sample has under 130,000 clones, with nearly 90% found just once. Time point defined: after dendritic cell vaccination, including at tumor progression/relapse. Sequencing used blood, obtained after dendritic cell vaccination. These receptors were taken from a human donor with glioblastoma.

The V and J genes are TRBV5-1 and TRBJ2-5; 10 bases match TRBD2. V trimming: 0 bases; J trimming: 1 base; junction bases outside the gene matches: 3. Germline CDR1 SGHRS, CDR2 YFSETQ. CDR3 length equals 16 residues. The CDR3 protein is CASSLGPSGGQETQYF. The CDR3 region has the DNA TGCGCCAGCAGCTTGGGACCTAGCGGGGGCCAAGAGACCCAGTACTTC.

The genes are TRBV9 and TRBJ2-5, with D uncertain. The germline V and J ends were trimmed by 2 bases and 0 bases, with 14 bases remaining between them. The CDR3 runs 16 residues. Looked up from germline, CDR1 is SGDLS and CDR2 is YYNGEE. The CDR3, as DNA: TGTGCCAGCAGCGTGGGTGGGCGAAATAACCAAGAGACCCAGTACTTC. It yields the protein CASSVGGRNNQETQYF.

The genes are TRBV5-1 and TRBJ2-5, with 9 bases identical to TRBD2. After removal of 7 bases from V and 3 bases from J, the junction contained 10 bases not matched to a gene. The CDR3 runs 15 residues. Germline CDR1 reads SGHRS; CDR2 reads YFSETQ. The CDR3 region has the DNA TGCGCCAGCTCCTCGGGTAGCGGGAGTGAAGAGACCCAGTACTTC. It translates to CASSSGSGSEETQYF.

The chain couples TRBV5-4 to TRBJ2-3, with D tentatively TRBD1 (6 bases). From germline, CDR1 is SGHNT and CDR2 YYREEE (reference sequence). This CDR3 has 15 amino acids. Trimming shortened V by 4 bases and J by 5 bases, and 17 bases separated the two germline ends. CDR3: CASSAASGGEDTQYF. In nucleotides, the CDR3 is TGTGCCAGCAGCGCGGCATCTGGGGGCGAAGATACGCAGTATTTT.

The V and J genes are TRBV5-1 and TRBJ2-1; 7 nucleotides line up with TRBD2. Per the germline V gene, CDR1 is SGHRS and CDR2 is YFSETQ. V shed 5 bases, J shed 2 bases, and the junction held 10 bases outside the gene matches. The CDR3 runs to 16 residues. In nucleotides, the CDR3 is TGCGCCAGCAGAGACATAGCGGGCTATACCTACAATGAGCAGTTCTTC. It is translated as CASRDIAGYTYNEQFF.

This chain's CDR3 is CASSYGPNYGYTF. CDR3 in DNA: TGTGCCAGCAGTTACGGGCCGAACTATGGCTACACCTTC. The V and J genes are TRBV6-5 and TRBJ1-2; D not resolved. The CDR3 extends over 13 amino acids. Trimming removed 2 bases from V and 2 bases from J, with 6 bases in between. Germline-derived CDR1 and CDR2 are MNHEY and SVGAGI.

The chain recombines TRBV10-2 with TRBJ1-2; 8 nucleotides line up with TRBD1. CDR1 WSHSY and CDR2 SAAADI come from the germline V gene. The ends lost 6 bases at V and 5 bases at J; junction bases unmatched: 8. The CDR3 is 14 residues long. In nucleotides, the CDR3 is TGCGCCAGCAGGGACGGGACAGGCGGATATGGCTACACCTTC. Protein sequence: CASRDGTGGYGYTF.

The chain joins TRBV5-4 to TRBJ1-3; 8 nucleotides line up with TRBD1. The CDR3 runs to 16 residues. V gave up 1 base and J gave up 0 bases; unmatched junction bases: 3. Germline V CDR1 and CDR2: SGHNT, YYREEE (reference sequence). For the CDR3, the DNA is TGTGCCAGCAGCTTGCAGGGGGCGAGCTCTGGAAACACCATATATTTT. This sequence encodes CASSLQGASSGNTIYF.

The chain has TRBV30 and TRBJ2-3; D possibly corresponds to TRBD1 (6 bases). The ends were cut back, 0 bases at V and 0 bases at J, with 13 bases in the middle. The CDR3 length is 16 residues. Germline loops: CDR1 GTSNPN, CDR2 SVGIG (reference sequence). CDR3 protein: CAWSVHGGGSTDTQYF. DNA for the CDR3: TGTGCCTGGAGTGTACATGGGGGCGGAAGCACAGATACGCAGTATTTT.

The rearrangement uses TRBV6-5 and TRBJ2-2; D unresolved. V was clipped by 6 bases and J by 5 bases, with 13 bases between them. The CDR3 totals 14 residues. Germline V lookup: CDR1 MNHEY, CDR2 SVGAGI. CDR3 DNA sequence: TGTGCCAGCAGCTTGGCCAGCAGGACCGGGGAGCTGTTTTTT. It yields the protein CASSLASRTGELFF.

The chain combines TRBV19 with TRBJ2-7; tentatively, D is TRBD2 (6 bases). The CDR3 is 15 amino acids. Trimming stripped 4 bases from V and 6 bases from J, with 19 bases between. Germline CDR1 and CDR2: LNHDA and SQIVND (reference sequence). As DNA, the CDR3 is TGTGCCAGTAGTACCGTTCAGGCGGGGATCGGCGAGCAGTACTTC. It translates to CASSTVQAGIGEQYF.

Remarks on this clone: The junction departs from germline at one end; a sequencing error may be responsible. The rearrangement uses TRBV28 and TRBJ2-1; 7 nucleotides line up with TRBD2. The CDR3 sequence is 13 residues long. Germline CDR1 MDHEN, CDR2 SYDVKM. The CDR3 loop is CASSLASGPVEIF. For the CDR3, the DNA is TGTGCCAGCAGTTTGGCTAGCGGACCCGTTGAAATCTTC.

This clone was picked up one time. The chain is built from TRBV6-1 and TRBJ2-2, with TRBD2 matching over 9 bases. This CDR3 is 16 amino acids long. V lost 3 bases, J lost 8 bases, and 10 bases stayed unmatched. CDR1 MNHNS and CDR2 SASEGT come from the germline V gene. The CDR3 DNA is TGTGCCAGCAGTGATGGGACTAGCTTCTACCAGGGGGAGCTGTTTTTT. Its protein product is CASSDGTSFYQGELFF.

This sequence joins TRBV30 and TRBJ2-1, with 11 bases identical to TRBD1. The CDR3 is made up of 14 amino acids. V gave up 1 base and J gave up 9 bases; unmatched junction bases: 5. Germline V gene sequence: CDR1 GTSNPN, CDR2 SVGIG (reference sequence). CDR3 DNA: TGTGCCTGGAGTGAAGGGACAGGGGGGGGTGAGCAGTTCTTC. Protein sequence: CAWSEGTGGGEQFF.

The chain has TRBV6-6 and TRBJ2-7, with 11 bases identical to TRBD2. V shed 4 bases and J 6 bases; nucleotides not matched to a gene: 8. This CDR3 contains 15 residues. Germline-derived CDR1 and CDR2 are MNHNY and SVGAGI (reference sequence). The CDR3 DNA reads TGTGCCAGCAGTTCCGCTAGAACTAGCGGGAGCGAGCAGTACTTC. Its translation: CASSSARTSGSEQYF.

V gene TRBV11-2 combines with J gene TRBJ2-1; no clear D. Germline lookup yields CDR1 SGHAT and CDR2 FQNNGV. V gave up 5 bases and J gave up 4 bases, with 18 bases separating them. The CDR3 spans 16 residues. The CDR3 DNA follows: TGTGCCAGCAGCCATCGAGAACAGCTGCTGTACAATGAGCAGTTCTTC. Protein: CASSHREQLLYNEQFF.

V gene TRBV9 combines with J gene TRBJ1-1, with D perhaps TRBD1 (6 bases). This CDR3 spans 16 amino acids. The germline V gene encodes CDR1 SGDLS and CDR2 YYNGEE. V lost 3 bases and J lost 5, with 20 bases in between. The CDR3 DNA reads TGTGCCAGCAGCGCCAGGTCCGGGGGGCGTGGGACTGAAGCTTTCTTT. Protein product: CASSARSGGRGTEAFF. The full variable domain, in which reference TRBV9 and TRBJ1-1 provide the parts outside the CDR3, is DSGVTQTPKHLITATGQRVTLRCSPRSGDLSVYWYQQSLDQGLQFLIQYYNGEERAKGNILERFSAQQFPDLHSELNLSSLELGDSALYFCASSARSGGRGTEAFFGQGTRLTVV.